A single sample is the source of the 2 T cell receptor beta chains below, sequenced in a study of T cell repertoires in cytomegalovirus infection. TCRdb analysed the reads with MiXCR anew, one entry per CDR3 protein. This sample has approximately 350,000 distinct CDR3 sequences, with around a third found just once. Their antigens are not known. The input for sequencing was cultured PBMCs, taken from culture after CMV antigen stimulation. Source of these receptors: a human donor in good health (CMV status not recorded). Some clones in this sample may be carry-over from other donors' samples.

CDR3 DNA sequence: TGTGCCAGCAGCCCTACCGACAGGGCGATAGCTTTCTTT. As protein: CASSPTDRAIAFF. J is TRBJ1-1 and V is TRBV5-4; TRBD1 aligns across 7 bases. J lost 10 bases, V lost 4 bases, and 10 bases had no gene match. The CDR3 runs to 13 residues. Germline V gene lookup returns CDR1 SGHNT and CDR2 YYREEE (reference sequence).

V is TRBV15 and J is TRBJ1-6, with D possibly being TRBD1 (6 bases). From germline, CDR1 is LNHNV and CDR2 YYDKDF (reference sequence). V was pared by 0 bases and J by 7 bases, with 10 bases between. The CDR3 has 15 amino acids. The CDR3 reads CATSREQGTNSPLHF. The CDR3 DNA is TGTGCCACCAGCAGAGAGCAGGGGACAAATTCACCCCTCCACTTT.